These 8 T cell receptor beta chains came from one sample sequenced in a study of blood T cell repertoires in COVID-19. Clones were read by immunoSEQ multiplex PCR, and TCRdb kept only the in-frame ones, dropping some. Counted here are fewer than 350,000 clones, about 90% occurring once; the ten biggest clones make up approximately 0.93%. The specimen sequenced was PBMCs or T cells enriched from blood (not recorded which). The receptor set was obtained from a woman aged 25 to 39 who had been exposed to COVID-19.

The J gene is TRBJ1-4, the V gene TRBV6-5, with 9 bases aligning to TRBD1. Germline lookup yields CDR1 MNHEY and CDR2 SVGAGI. The CDR3 extends over 15 amino acids. J was trimmed by 7 bases and V by 5 bases; bases with no gene match: 8. CDR3 coding DNA: TGTGCCAGCAGTCACACCGGGACAGGGTTTGAAAAACTGTTTTTT. This encodes CASSHTGTGFEKLFF.

The chain carries TRBV25-1 and TRBJ1-2; D may be TRBD1 (6 bases). Trimming shortened V by 5 bases and J by 4 bases, and 14 bases separated the two germline ends. The CDR3 loop spans 14 amino acids. Germline CDR1 MGHDK, CDR2 SYGVNS. CDR3 nucleotide sequence: TGTGCCAGCAGTCTTGGGGGGGCTTTCTATGGCTACACCTTC. Protein product: CASSLGGAFYGYTF.

This clone was detected only a few times. The CDR3 nucleotides are TGTGCCAGCAGCTTGGGGGGACAGGGAAGAAACACCATATATTTT. Translation: CASSLGGQGRNTIYF. The chain employs TRBV5-4 and TRBJ1-3; 9 bases agree with TRBD1. This CDR3 contains 15 residues. V lost 0 bases, J lost 5 bases, and 3 bases stayed unmatched. Germline lookup yields CDR1 SGHNT and CDR2 YYREEE (reference sequence).

The chain recombines TRBV7-9 with TRBJ1-4; 7 bases are shared with TRBD1. Germline V gene sequence: CDR1 SEHNR, CDR2 FQNEAQ (reference sequence). The CDR3 contains 16 residues. V shed 5 bases, J shed 5 bases, and the junction held 11 bases outside the gene matches. The CDR3 protein is CASSLNAGGVNEKLFF. The CDR3 DNA sequence: TGTGCCAGCAGCCTTAATGCAGGGGGTGTAAATGAAAAACTGTTTTTT.

This sequence joins TRBV12-5 and TRBJ2-1, with 8 bases aligning to TRBD2. With 1 base clipped from V and 6 bases from J, the junction kept 5 bases outside the gene matches. The CDR3 loop spans 15 amino acids. Germline V gene lookup returns CDR1 LGHNT and CDR2 FRNRAP. The CDR3 DNA follows: TGTGCTAGTGGTTTGGCAGCGGGAGCGACCAATGAGCAGTTCTTC. It is translated as CASGLAAGATNEQFF.

This CDR3 is CASSFFGRRVGEQFF. In DNA, the CDR3 is TGTGCCAGCAGCTTCTTCGGGAGGCGTGTGGGTGAGCAGTTCTTC. The V and J genes are TRBV11-2 and TRBJ2-1; 7 bases map to TRBD2. Trimming at V came to 3 bases and at J to 9 bases, leaving 11 bases not matched to a gene. The CDR3 totals 15 residues. CDR1 is SGHAT, CDR2 FQNNGV, per germline.

The chain has TRBV29-1 and TRBJ2-3; 7 bases map to TRBD2. With 7 bases clipped from V and 4 bases from J, the junction kept 11 bases outside the gene matches. The CDR3 consists of 14 residues. Germline V gene data show CDR1 as SQVTM and CDR2 as ANQGSEA. This chain's CDR3 is CSAPGLSTADTQYF. The DNA for the CDR3 is TGCAGCGCCCCGGGACTATCTACAGCAGATACGCAGTATTTT.

The gene calls are TRBV19 and TRBJ2-6, with TRBD1 matching over 8 bases. Germline assignment: CDR1 LNHDA and CDR2 SQIVND (reference sequence). Germline trimming cut 1 base from V and 1 base from J; bases unmatched to any gene: 12. The CDR3 spans 20 residues. This chain's CDR3 is CASSIAPSTGVKSGANVLTF. The CDR3 coding sequence is TGTGCCAGTAGTATAGCCCCTTCGACAGGGGTTAAATCTGGGGCCAACGTCCTGACTTTC.